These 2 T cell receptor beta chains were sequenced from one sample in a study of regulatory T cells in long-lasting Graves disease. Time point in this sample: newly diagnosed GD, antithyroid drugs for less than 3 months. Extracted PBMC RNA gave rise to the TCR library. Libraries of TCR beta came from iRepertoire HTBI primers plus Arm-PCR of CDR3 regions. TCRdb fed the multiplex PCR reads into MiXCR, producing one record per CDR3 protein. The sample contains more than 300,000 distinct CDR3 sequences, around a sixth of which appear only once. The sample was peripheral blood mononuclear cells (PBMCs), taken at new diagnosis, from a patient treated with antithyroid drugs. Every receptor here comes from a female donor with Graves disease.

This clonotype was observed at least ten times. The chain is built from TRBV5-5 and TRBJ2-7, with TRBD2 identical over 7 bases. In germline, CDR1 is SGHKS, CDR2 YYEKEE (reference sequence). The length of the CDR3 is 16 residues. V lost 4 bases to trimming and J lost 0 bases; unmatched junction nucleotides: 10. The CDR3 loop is CASSPTGSGTSYEQYF. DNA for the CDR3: TGTGCCAGCAGCCCCACTGGGAGCGGGACCTCCTACGAGCAGTACTTC.

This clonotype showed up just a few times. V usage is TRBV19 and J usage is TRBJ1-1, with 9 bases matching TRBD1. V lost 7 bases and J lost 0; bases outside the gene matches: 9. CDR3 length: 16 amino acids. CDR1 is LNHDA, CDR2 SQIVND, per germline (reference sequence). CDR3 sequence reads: CASTMTGGYMNTEAFF. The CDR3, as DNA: TGTGCCAGTACCATGACAGGGGGATACATGAACACTGAAGCTTTCTTT.